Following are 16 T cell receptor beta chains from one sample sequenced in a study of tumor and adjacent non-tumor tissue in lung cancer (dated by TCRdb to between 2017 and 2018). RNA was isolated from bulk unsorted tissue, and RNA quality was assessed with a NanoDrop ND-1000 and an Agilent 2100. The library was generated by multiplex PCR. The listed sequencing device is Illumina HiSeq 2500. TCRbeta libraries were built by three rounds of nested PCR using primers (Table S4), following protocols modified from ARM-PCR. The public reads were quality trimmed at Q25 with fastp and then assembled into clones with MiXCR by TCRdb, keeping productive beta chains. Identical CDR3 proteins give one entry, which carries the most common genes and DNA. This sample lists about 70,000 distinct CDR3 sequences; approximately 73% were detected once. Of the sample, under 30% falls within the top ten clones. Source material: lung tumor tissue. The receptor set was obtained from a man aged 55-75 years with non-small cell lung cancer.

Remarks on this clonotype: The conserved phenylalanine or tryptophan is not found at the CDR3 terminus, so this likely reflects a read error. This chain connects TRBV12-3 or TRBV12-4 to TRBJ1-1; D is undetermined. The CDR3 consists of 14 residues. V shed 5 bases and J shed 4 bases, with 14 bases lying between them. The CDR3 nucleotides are TGTGCCAGCAGTATAACCACTTACGGCACTGAAGCTTTCTTG. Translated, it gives CASSITTYGTEAFL.

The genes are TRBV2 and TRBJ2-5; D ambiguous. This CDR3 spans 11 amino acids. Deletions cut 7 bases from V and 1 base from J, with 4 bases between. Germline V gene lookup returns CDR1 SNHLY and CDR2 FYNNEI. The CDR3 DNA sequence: TGTGCCAGCAAGATCCAAGAGACCCAGTACTTC. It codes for CASKIQETQYF.

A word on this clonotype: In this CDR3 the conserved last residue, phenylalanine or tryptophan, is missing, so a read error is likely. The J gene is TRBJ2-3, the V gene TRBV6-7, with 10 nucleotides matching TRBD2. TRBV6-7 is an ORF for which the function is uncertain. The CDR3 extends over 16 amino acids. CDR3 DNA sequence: TGTGCCAGCGGTTATACGAGCGGGAGGGCGGCAGATACGCAGTATTCT. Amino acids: CASGYTSGRAADTQYS.

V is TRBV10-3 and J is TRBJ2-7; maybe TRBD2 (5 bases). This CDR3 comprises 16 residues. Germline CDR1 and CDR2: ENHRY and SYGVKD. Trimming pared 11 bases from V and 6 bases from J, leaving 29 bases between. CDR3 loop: CASEDWVGRWIREQYF. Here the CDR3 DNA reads TGTGCCTCAGAGGACTGGGTGGGCCGGTGGATTCGCGAGCAGTACTTC.

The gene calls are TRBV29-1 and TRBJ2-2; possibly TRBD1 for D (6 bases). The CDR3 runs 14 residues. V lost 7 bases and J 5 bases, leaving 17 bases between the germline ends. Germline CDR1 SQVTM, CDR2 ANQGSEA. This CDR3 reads CSGHQGSLTGELFF. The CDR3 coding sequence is TGCAGCGGTCATCAGGGGAGTTTGACCGGGGAGCTGTTTTTT.

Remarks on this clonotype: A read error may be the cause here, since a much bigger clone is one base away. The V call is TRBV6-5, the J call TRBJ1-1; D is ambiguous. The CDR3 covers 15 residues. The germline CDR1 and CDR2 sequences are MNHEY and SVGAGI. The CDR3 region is CASSYSRRSGDEALF. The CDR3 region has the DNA TGTGCCAGCAGTTACTCCCGCAGGAGTGGGGATGAAGCTCTCTTT.

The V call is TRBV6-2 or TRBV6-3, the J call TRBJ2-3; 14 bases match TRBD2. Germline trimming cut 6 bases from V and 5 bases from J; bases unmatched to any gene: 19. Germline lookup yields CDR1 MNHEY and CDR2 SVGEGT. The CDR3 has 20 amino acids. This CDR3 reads CASRYPRQGLAGVGLDTQYF. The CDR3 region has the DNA TGTGCCAGCAGATACCCCCGACAGGGACTAGCGGGAGTAGGGCTAGATACGCAGTATTTT.

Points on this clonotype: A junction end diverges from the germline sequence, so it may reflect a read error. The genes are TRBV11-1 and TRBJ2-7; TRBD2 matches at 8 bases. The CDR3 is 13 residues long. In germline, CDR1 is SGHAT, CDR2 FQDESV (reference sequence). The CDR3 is CASSSGSGGEQYF. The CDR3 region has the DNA TGTGCCAGTAGCTCCGGGTCGGGGGGGGAGCAGTACTTC.

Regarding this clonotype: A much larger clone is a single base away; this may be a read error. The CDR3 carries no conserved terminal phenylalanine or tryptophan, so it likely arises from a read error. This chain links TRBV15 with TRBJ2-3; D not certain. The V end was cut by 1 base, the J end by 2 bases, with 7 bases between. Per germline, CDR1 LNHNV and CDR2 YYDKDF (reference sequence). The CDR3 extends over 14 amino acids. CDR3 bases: TGTGCCACCAGCAGAGGACAACTCACAGATACGCAGTATTTA. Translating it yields CATSRGQLTDTQYL.

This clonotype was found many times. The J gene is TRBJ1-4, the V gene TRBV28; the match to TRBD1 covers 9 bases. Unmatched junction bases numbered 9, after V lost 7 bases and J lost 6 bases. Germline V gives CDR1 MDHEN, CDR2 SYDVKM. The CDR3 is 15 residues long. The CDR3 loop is CASTNEGDRDEKLFF. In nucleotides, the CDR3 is TGTGCCAGCACCAACGAGGGGGACAGGGATGAAAAACTGTTTTTT.

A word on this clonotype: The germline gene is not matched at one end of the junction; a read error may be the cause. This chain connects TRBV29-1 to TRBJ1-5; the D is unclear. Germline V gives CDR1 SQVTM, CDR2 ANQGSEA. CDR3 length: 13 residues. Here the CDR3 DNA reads TGCAGCATTGAAACAGAACGAAATCAGCACCAGCATTTT. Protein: CSIETERNQHQHF.

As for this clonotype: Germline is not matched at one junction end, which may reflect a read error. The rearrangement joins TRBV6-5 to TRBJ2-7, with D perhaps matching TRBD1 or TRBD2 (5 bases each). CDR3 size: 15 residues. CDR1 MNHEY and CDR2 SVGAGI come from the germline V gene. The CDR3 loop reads CASSYGAVHVYEQYF. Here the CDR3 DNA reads TGTGCTAGCAGTTACGGGGCTGTACACGTTTACGAGCAGTACTTC.

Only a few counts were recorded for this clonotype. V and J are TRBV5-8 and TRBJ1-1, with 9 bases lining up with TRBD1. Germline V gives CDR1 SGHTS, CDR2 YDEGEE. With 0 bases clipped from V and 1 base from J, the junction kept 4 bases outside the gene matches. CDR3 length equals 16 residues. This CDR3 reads CASSLVGTGKNTEAFF. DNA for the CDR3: TGTGCCAGCAGCTTGGTGGGGACAGGGAAGAACACTGAAGCTTTCTTT.

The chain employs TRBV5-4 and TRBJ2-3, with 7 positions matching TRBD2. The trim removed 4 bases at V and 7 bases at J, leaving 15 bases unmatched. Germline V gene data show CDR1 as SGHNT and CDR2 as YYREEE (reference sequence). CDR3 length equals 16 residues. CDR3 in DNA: TGTGCCAGCAGCACTATCGAGCGGGAACCGGGAAATACGCAGTATTTT. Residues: CASSTIEREPGNTQYF.

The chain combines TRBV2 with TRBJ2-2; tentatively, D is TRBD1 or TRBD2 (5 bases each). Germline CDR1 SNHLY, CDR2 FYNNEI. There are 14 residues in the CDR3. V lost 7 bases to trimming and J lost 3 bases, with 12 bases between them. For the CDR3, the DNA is TGTGCCAGCATTTGGCAGGGAGACACCGGGGAGCTGTTTTTT. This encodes CASIWQGDTGELFF.

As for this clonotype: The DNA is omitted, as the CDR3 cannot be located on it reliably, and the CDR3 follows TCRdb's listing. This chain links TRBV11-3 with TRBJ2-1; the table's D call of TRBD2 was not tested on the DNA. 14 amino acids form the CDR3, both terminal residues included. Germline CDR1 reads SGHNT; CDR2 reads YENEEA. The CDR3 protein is CASNPVGEGNEQSF.